The 3 T cell receptor beta chains below were found in one sample sequenced in a study of OX40 agonist ivuxolimab in advanced cancers. Library creation used the immunoSEQ multiplex PCR assay. Sourced from immuneACCESS, this table was stored by TCRdb with only in-frame sequences that have V and J called. A share of the clones is absent; for the studies checked, an unresolved V gene accounts for under half, and the remainder has no known explanation. The sample contains fewer than 80,000 clones, 70% to 90% of them found a single time. The ten largest account for just over 0.55% of the sample. Sequenced material: CD4+ or CD8+ T cells sorted from blood, taken in a trial of the OX40 agonist ivuxolimab. These receptor sequences come from an adult with an advanced solid tumor such as melanoma, head and neck, liver or kidney cancer.

The chain uses TRBV6-1 and TRBJ2-3; the D gene is possibly TRBD2 (5 bases). The germline CDR1 and CDR2 sequences are MNHNS and SASEGT. The CDR3 is made up of 12 amino acids. Between the trimmed V and J ends, which lost 6 bases and 4 bases, there was a span of 8 bases. The CDR3 spells CASRAGADTQYF. CDR3 DNA sequence: TGTGCCAGCAGGGCCGGGGCAGATACGCAGTATTTT.

This rearrangement joins TRBV20-1 to TRBJ2-1; D is possibly TRBD1 (5 bases). The CDR3 runs to 11 residues. Germline loops: CDR1 DFQATT, CDR2 SNEGSKA (reference sequence). V shed 1 base and J shed 12 bases, with 10 bases lying between them. The CDR3 reads CSARVTVGQFF. The CDR3 bases are TGCAGTGCTAGAGTGACAGTTGGGCAGTTCTTC.

The chain carries TRBV2 and TRBJ2-5; 8 bases line up with TRBD2. The CDR3 runs to 13 residues. V shed 6 bases, J shed 1 base, and the junction held 1 base outside the gene matches. CDR1 and CDR2 from the germline V gene are SNHLY and FYNNEI. CDR3 DNA: TGTGCCAGCAGGCGGGGGGTCCAAGAGACCCAGTACTTC. It specifies CASRRGVQETQYF.